Sequencing of this T cell receptor (beta chain) was carried out in a study of siplizumab effects on memory and regulatory T cells. Per germline, CDR1 MDHEN and CDR2 SYDVKM. Trimming took 2 bases from V and 3 from J; bases not matched to a gene: 3. The CDR3 extends over 15 amino acids. Some clones are missing from TCRdb's copy, which holds only in-frame ones; the method was immunoSEQ multiplex PCR. The data contain 85,000 to 120,000 clones, approximately 90% of them singletons. Whole-study results and caveats: Naive T cells looked more diverse than memory cells and looked like major alloresponse contributors. Unstimulated subset assignment was obtained for only a minor fraction of alloreactive clones.

As for this clone: Antigen specificity is unknown.

The receptor was isolated from a human donor in good health. This chain joins TRBV28 and TRBJ2-7; 11 bases fit TRBD1. Input material: CD4+ T cells sorted from blood. For the CDR3, the DNA is TGTGCCAGCAGTTTAAGGGACAGGGGGATCTACGAGCAGTACTTC. Translating gives CASSLRDRGIYEQYF.